This entry describes one T cell receptor beta chain. These data belong to a study of technical replicates of blood from a few donors. Libraries were prepared by immunoSEQ multiplex PCR; TCRdb keeps only in-frame clonotypes and omits some of them. Of about 81,000 clones in the sample, 96% were seen once. V lost 1 base and J lost 3, with 9 bases in between. This CDR3 spans 15 amino acids. Germline V gene data show CDR1 as MGHRA and CDR2 as YSYEKL. Material for sequencing was T cells isolated from PBMCs. The clonotype comes from a human donor in good health. V gene TRBV4-1 combines with J gene TRBJ1-4, with unresolved D. The CDR3 DNA sequence: TGCGCCAGCAGCCAAGCTTCGTTCTCTAATGAAAAACTGTTTTTT. Protein sequence: CASSQASFSNEKLFF.